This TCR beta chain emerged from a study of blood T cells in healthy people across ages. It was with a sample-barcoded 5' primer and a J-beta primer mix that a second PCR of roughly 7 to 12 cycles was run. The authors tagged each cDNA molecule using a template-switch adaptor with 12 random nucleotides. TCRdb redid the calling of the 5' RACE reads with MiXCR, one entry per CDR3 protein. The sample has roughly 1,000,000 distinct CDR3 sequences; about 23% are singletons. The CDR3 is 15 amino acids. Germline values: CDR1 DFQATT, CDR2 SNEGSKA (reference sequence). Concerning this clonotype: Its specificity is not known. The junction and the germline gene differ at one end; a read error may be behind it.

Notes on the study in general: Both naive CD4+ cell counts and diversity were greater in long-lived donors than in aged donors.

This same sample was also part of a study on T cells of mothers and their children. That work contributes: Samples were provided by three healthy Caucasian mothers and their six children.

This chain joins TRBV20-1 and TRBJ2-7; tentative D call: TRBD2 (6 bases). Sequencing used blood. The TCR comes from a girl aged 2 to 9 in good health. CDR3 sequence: CSARNLGLASYERYF. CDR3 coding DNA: TGCAGTGCTAGGAACCTGGGACTGGCCTCCTACGAGCGGTACTTC.